The clone carrying this TCR beta chain was seen repeatedly, ten times or more. Its specificity is not known. This entry comes from a study of blood T cells in healthy people across ages. Germline lookup yields CDR1 SGHKS and CDR2 YYEKEE (reference sequence). Trimming cost V 4 bases and J 9 bases; bases outside gene matches: 5. This CDR3 is 13 amino acids long. General study points: Observed TCR beta diversity showed a strong correlation with the percentage of naive T cells as measured by flow cytometry. Estimated diversity that came from one million T cells was considered an underestimate.

A second PCR, run for about 6 to 12 cycles, used a sample-barcoded 5' primer plus a J-beta primer mix. TCRdb re-derived calls from the 5' RACE reads in MiXCR, one entry per CDR3 protein. This sample has roughly 1,700,000 distinct CDR3 sequences, with 28% found just once. This chain links TRBV5-5 with TRBJ2-1; 9 bases align to TRBD1. Sequencing used blood. The source is a woman aged 25 to 45 in good health. The CDR3 bases are TGTGCCAGCAGCCCAGGGACAGGGAGTGAGCAGTTCTTC. Residues: CASSPGTGSEQFF. Using reference TRBV5-5 and TRBJ2-1 for the parts outside the CDR3, the full variable domain is DAGVTQSPTHLIKTRGQQVTLRCSPISGHKSVSWYQQVLGQGPQFIFQYYEKEERGRGNFPDRFSARQFPNYSSELNVNALLLGDSALYLCASSPGTGSEQFFGPGTRLTVL.